The 18 T cell receptor beta chains presented below share a single source sample, sequenced in a study of cytomegalovirus exposure and HLA in healthy donors. PCR amplification relied on 60 Vbeta primers (plus 13 Jbeta primers). The table came from immunoSEQ multiplex PCR; TCRdb's copy has only in-frame clones and leaves some out. The sample records 90,000 to 120,000 clones, nearly 80% being singletons. Sequencing used PBMCs. The receptors originated from a man in his sixties in good health and CMV-seropositive.

The chain employs TRBV7-8 and TRBJ2-7; a possible D gene is TRBD1 (6 bases). The J call could be wrong; TRBJ2-1 is a better fit for the DNA end. Germline CDR1 is SGHVS and CDR2 is FQNEAQ. The CDR3 extends over 15 amino acids. CDR3 amino acids: CASSLYNKGDNEQFF. Written as DNA, the CDR3 is TGTGCCAGCAGCTTATATAATAAGGGGGACAATGAGCAGTTCTTC.

J is TRBJ1-3 and V is TRBV27; 7 nucleotides line up with TRBD1. Looked up from germline, CDR1 is MNHEY and CDR2 is SMNVEV (reference sequence). J lost 3 bases, V lost 4 bases, and 12 bases had no gene match. The CDR3 spans 17 residues. The CDR3 spells CASSSDRPQLNGNTIYF. The CDR3 region has the DNA TGTGCCAGCAGTTCGGACAGGCCCCAACTGAATGGAAACACCATATATTTT.

In the case of this clone: An end of the junction differs from the germline gene, which may be a read error. The chain couples TRBV7-9 to TRBJ2-7; TRBD1 agrees at 7 bases. The CDR3 spans 13 residues. Germline loops: CDR1 SEHNR, CDR2 FQNEAQ (reference sequence). CDR3 protein: CSSSFDRDYEQYF. The CDR3, as DNA: TGTTCCAGCAGCTTCGACAGGGACTACGAGCAGTACTTC.

This clone was counted a single time. This chain uses TRBV5-1 with TRBJ2-1, with TRBD1 matching over 8 bases. Looked up from germline, CDR1 is SGHRS and CDR2 is YFSETQ. The V segment lost 7 bases and the J segment 10 bases; nucleotides outside the gene matches: 19. There are 16 residues in the CDR3. The CDR3 DNA follows: TGCGCCAGCGGTGGGCAGCAGGGGGCGCAAGTAAGGGAGCAGTTCTTC. Its translation: CASGGQQGAQVREQFF.

The genes are TRBV7-9 and TRBJ2-1, with 9 bases aligning to TRBD1. Trimming cost V 6 bases and J 14 bases; bases outside gene matches: 8. Germline CDR1 is SEHNR and CDR2 is FQNEAQ (reference sequence). The CDR3 extends over 12 amino acids. CDR3 nucleotide sequence: TGTGCCAGCAGAGGTACCGGGACAGGGAAGTTCTTC. It specifies CASRGTGTGKFF. Combining the CDR3 with reference TRBV7-9 and TRBJ2-1 gives the whole variable domain DTGVSQNPRHKITKRGQNVTFRCDPISEHNRLYWYRQTLGQGPEFLTYFQNEAQLEKSRLLSDRFSAERPKGSFSTLEIQRTEQGDSAMYLCASRGTGTGKFFGPGTRLTVL.

The J gene is TRBJ1-3, the V gene TRBV7-3, with 9 bases lining up with TRBD1. V dropped 4 bases and J dropped 0; count of bases not matched to a gene: 19. Germline lookup yields CDR1 SGHTA and CDR2 FQGTGA. This CDR3 spans 21 amino acids. CDR3 bases: TGTGCCAGCAGCTCCCACCCCAACCGGGACAGGGAATTGGGCTCTGGAAACACCATATATTTT. It encodes CASSSHPNRDRELGSGNTIYF.

The J gene is TRBJ1-2, the V gene TRBV25-1; the D gene is possibly TRBD1 (6 bases). This CDR3 is 14 amino acids long. The V gene's germline CDR1 is MGHDK and CDR2 SYGVNS. V lost 5 bases, J lost 4 bases, and 14 bases lay in between. The CDR3 sequence is CASSIGGQGYGYTF. DNA of the CDR3: TGTGCCAGCAGTATCGGGGGGCAAGGCTATGGCTACACCTTC.

The chain carries TRBV7-2 and TRBJ2-7, with 12 bases that match TRBD2. CDR1 and CDR2 from the germline V gene are SGHTA and FQGNSA. CDR3 size: 15 residues. Germline trimming cut 1 base from V and 4 bases from J; bases unmatched to any gene: 2. DNA of the CDR3: TGTGCCAGCAGCTTAGTGACTAGCGGGGGATACGAGCAGTACTTC. Translation gives CASSLVTSGGYEQYF. The full variable domain, completed using reference TRBV7-2 and TRBJ2-7, is GAGVSQSPSNKVTEKGKDVELRCDPISGHTALYWYRQSLGQGLEFLIYFQGNSAPDKSGLPSDRFSAERTGGSVSTLTIQRTQQEDSAVYLCASSLVTSGGYEQYFGPGTRLTVT.

J is TRBJ2-5 and V is TRBV9; no clear D gene. The J call may be incorrect, as the DNA end agrees better with TRBJ2-7. CDR3 length equals 13 residues. Per the germline V gene, CDR1 is SGDLS and CDR2 is YYNGEE. The CDR3 region is CASSPTPTYEQYF. CDR3 coding DNA: TGTGCCAGCAGCCCGACTCCTACCTACGAGCAGTACTTC.

The chain employs TRBV7-3 and TRBJ2-5, with 7 bases lining up with TRBD2. Trimming took 3 bases from V and 2 from J; bases not matched to a gene: 3. CDR1 is SGHTA, CDR2 FQGTGA, per germline. CDR3 length: 14 residues. DNA for the CDR3: TGTGCCAGCAGCTTGTCGGGACTACAAGAGACCCAGTACTTC. Its translation is CASSLSGLQETQYF.

This clone has only a few counts. This chain connects TRBV10-3 to TRBJ1-5; D is unresolved. This CDR3 contains 15 residues. V gave up 2 bases and J gave up 1 base, with 9 bases separating them. In germline, CDR1 is ENHRY, CDR2 SYGVKD. The CDR3 bases are TGTGCCATCAGTGAGATCGGAGCCAGCAATCAGCCCCAGCATTTT. Encoded protein: CAISEIGASNQPQHF.

V gene TRBV4-2 combines with J gene TRBJ2-2; 8 bases map to TRBD2. V trimming: 4 bases; J trimming: 0 bases; junction bases outside the gene matches: 13. From germline, CDR1 is LGHNA and CDR2 YNFKEQ. The CDR3 covers 19 residues. Here the CDR3 DNA reads TGTGCCAGCAGCCTAAAGGTCAGCGGGGGATACTCGAACACCGGGGAGCTGTTTTTT. The encoded protein is CASSLKVSGGYSNTGELFF.

The chain recombines TRBV7-8 with TRBJ1-6, with 8 positions matching TRBD1. Germline-derived CDR1 and CDR2 are SGHVS and FQNEAQ. V dropped 0 bases and J dropped 10; count of bases not matched to a gene: 5. The CDR3 contains 15 residues. The CDR3 is CASSLALTGVSPLHF. CDR3 nucleotides: TGTGCCAGCAGCTTAGCGTTGACAGGGGTCTCACCCCTCCACTTT.

The chain uses TRBV30 and TRBJ2-5; perhaps TRBD1 as D (6 bases). V gave up 3 bases and J gave up 5 bases, with 13 bases separating them. Per the germline V gene, CDR1 is GTSNPN and CDR2 is SVGIG (reference sequence). The CDR3 contains 13 residues. CDR3 in DNA: TGTGCCTGGAGAAGCAGGGGATGCGAGACCCAGTACTTC. Translating it yields CAWRSRGCETQYF.

The J gene is TRBJ2-5, the V gene TRBV9, with 11 bases fitting TRBD2. V lost 0 bases and J lost 4; bases outside the gene matches: 8. This CDR3 spans 17 amino acids. Germline CDR1 is SGDLS and CDR2 is YYNGEE. CDR3: CASSVVSGGAGRETQYF. The CDR3 region has the DNA TGTGCCAGCAGCGTAGTTAGCGGGGGGGCAGGGAGAGAGACCCAGTACTTC.

This sequence joins TRBV28 and TRBJ1-4; 7 positions match TRBD1. In germline, CDR1 is MDHEN, CDR2 SYDVKM. The CDR3 consists of 14 residues. After removal of 7 bases from V and 13 bases from J, the junction contained 15 bases not matched to a gene. Here the CDR3 reads CASNHRQGYQGLFF. CDR3 coding DNA: TGTGCCAGCAACCACCGACAGGGATACCAGGGACTGTTTTTT.

The chain couples TRBV21-1 to TRBJ2-3; the table names TRBD2, a call not compared with the DNA. TRBV21-1 is termed a pseudogene. The CDR3 is 16 amino acids. CDR3 DNA: TGTGCCATCGTGACTAGCGGGGGGGCCGAGCCAGATACGCAGTATTTT. It encodes CAIVTSGGAEPDTQYF.

This sequence joins TRBV10-3 and TRBJ1-6, with D perhaps TRBD1 (5 bases). The V gene lost 8 bases and the J gene lost 5 bases, with 19 bases spanning the gap. CDR1 and CDR2 (germline): ENHRY, SYGVKD. The length of the CDR3 is 16 residues. The CDR3 protein is CAIGGAGRPNNSPLHF. Here the CDR3 DNA reads TGTGCCATCGGAGGGGCAGGACGCCCCAATAATTCACCCCTCCACTTT.